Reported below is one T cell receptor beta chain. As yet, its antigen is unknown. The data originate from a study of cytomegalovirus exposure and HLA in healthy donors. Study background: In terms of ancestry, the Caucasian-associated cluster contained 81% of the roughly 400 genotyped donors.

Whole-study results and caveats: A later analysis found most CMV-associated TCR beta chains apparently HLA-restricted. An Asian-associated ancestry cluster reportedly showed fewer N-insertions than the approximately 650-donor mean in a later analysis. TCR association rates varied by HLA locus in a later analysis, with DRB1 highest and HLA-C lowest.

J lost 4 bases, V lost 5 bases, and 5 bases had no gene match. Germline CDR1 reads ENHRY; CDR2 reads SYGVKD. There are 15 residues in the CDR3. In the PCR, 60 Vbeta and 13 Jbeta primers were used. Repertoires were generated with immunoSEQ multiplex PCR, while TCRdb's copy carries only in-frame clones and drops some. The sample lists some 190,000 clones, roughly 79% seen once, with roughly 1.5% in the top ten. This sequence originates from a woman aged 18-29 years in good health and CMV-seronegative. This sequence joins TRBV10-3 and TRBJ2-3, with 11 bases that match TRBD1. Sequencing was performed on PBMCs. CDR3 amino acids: CAISQGQGASDTQYF. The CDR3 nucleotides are TGTGCCATCAGTCAAGGACAGGGGGCATCAGATACGCAGTATTTT.